This paragraph reports one T cell receptor (beta chain). Its specificity is unknown. This sample was taken from a study of shared clonotypes between healthy human individuals. For the study at large: Researchers drew samples from a couple of women and a few men aged 18 to 49. The study's findings and limits: With few donors, the genetic and exposure-history diversity represented was limited. Clonotypes not shared had lower generation probabilities than those common to all four donors. Larger estimated richness was generally seen in naive subsets than in memory subsets.

TCRdb's copy holds only in-frame clones and misses some; the assay was immunoSEQ multiplex PCR. The table records roughly 1,500,000 clones, 98% of them present only once. Per germline, CDR1 SGHVS and CDR2 FQNEAQ. The CDR3 contains 15 residues. V lost 1 base and J lost 2; bases outside the gene matches: 4. This clonotype originated in a man aged 25-45 years in good health. Sequenced: naive CD4+ T cells sorted from blood. Regarding subset: CD45RA+ positively selected. The rearrangement uses TRBV7-8 and TRBJ2-7; 8 bases align to TRBD2. CDR3 region: CASSLDTAGAYEQYF. The CDR3 DNA is TGTGCCAGCAGCTTAGACACAGCGGGAGCCTACGAGCAGTACTTC.